A single sample gave rise to the 32 T cell receptor beta chains below, sequenced in a study of glioma-infiltrating T cells after dendritic cell vaccination. Only in-frame clones appear in the TCRdb table, and some are missing; sequencing was by immunoSEQ multiplex PCR. The sample lists over 90,000 clones; 81% were seen once. Material: blood, obtained before dendritic cell vaccination. These receptors were taken from a human donor with glioblastoma.

This chain uses TRBV5-4 with TRBJ2-5; 11 bases fit TRBD2. With 0 bases clipped from V and 5 bases from J, the junction kept 9 bases outside the gene matches. CDR1 is SGHNT and CDR2 is YYREEE in the germline V gene (reference sequence). This CDR3 is 17 amino acids long. For the CDR3, the DNA is TGTGCCAGCAGCTTGGGGTCTAGCGGGAGGCGGTCGGAGACCCAGTACTTC. This gives the protein CASSLGSSGRRSETQYF. Drawing the rest from reference TRBV5-4 and TRBJ2-5, the complete variable domain is ETGVTQSPTHLIKTRGQQVTLRCSSQSGHNTVSWYQQALGQGPQFIFQYYREEENGRGNFPPRFSGLQFPNYSSELNVNALELDDSALYLCASSLGSSGRRSETQYFGPGTRLLVL.

The gene calls are TRBV28 and TRBJ1-6, with 7 positions matching TRBD1. This CDR3 spans 16 amino acids. Per the germline V gene, CDR1 is MDHEN and CDR2 is SYDVKM. Trimming took 2 bases from V and 5 from J; bases not matched to a gene: 6. The CDR3 sequence is CASSLGGGGDNSPLHF. The CDR3 DNA is TGTGCCAGCAGTTTAGGAGGGGGCGGTGATAATTCACCCCTCCACTTT.

The chain joins TRBV30 to TRBJ2-1, with 9 bases fitting TRBD2. The CDR3 consists of 17 residues. The germline gives CDR1 GTSNPN, CDR2 SVGIG (reference sequence). V gave up 6 bases and J gave up 7 bases; unmatched junction bases: 19. CDR3 DNA: TGTGCCTGCTCCCTAACCCCGGACAGACTAGCGGTGAATGAGCAGTTCTTC. Its protein product is CACSLTPDRLAVNEQFF.

V gene TRBV29-1 combines with J gene TRBJ1-2; tentative D call: TRBD1 (5 bases). Trimming shortened V by 7 bases and J by 8 bases, and 14 bases separated the two germline ends. Germline lookup yields CDR1 SQVTM and CDR2 ANQGSEA. CDR3 length: 11 amino acids. Here the CDR3 reads CSAEGRGGYTF. CDR3 in DNA: TGCAGCGCCGAAGGAAGGGGCGGCTACACCTTC.

This chain uses TRBV25-1 with TRBJ1-2, with no clear D. In germline, CDR1 is MGHDK, CDR2 SYGVNS. The CDR3 is 13 amino acids. Trimming left V 2 bases short and J 2 bases short, with 6 bases between. The CDR3 region is CASSEGENYGYTF. CDR3 DNA: TGTGCCAGCAGTGAAGGGGAGAACTATGGCTACACCTTC.

A single count supports this clone. The V and J genes are TRBV6-5 and TRBJ2-5; D is unclear. This CDR3 contains 14 residues. CDR1 is MNHEY and CDR2 is SVGAGI in the germline V gene. V was clipped by 4 bases and J by 7 bases, with 16 bases between them. The CDR3 sequence is CASSFQPDSGTQYF. The CDR3 DNA reads as TGTGCCAGCAGTTTCCAGCCCGACTCGGGGACCCAGTACTTC.

As to this clone: Other DNA variants within this sample encode the same CDR3. The V and J genes are TRBV19 and TRBJ1-5; 8 bases agree with TRBD1. The CDR3 is 16 residues long. The V segment lost 4 bases and the J segment 1 base; nucleotides outside the gene matches: 6. Germline V gene lookup returns CDR1 LNHDA and CDR2 SQIVND (reference sequence). The CDR3 here is CASSTQDRVSNQPQHF. For the CDR3, the DNA is TGTGCCAGTAGTACACAGGACAGGGTGAGCAATCAGCCCCAGCATTTT. Using reference TRBV19 and TRBJ1-5 for the parts outside the CDR3, the full variable domain is DGGITQSPKYLFRKEGQNVTLSCEQNLNHDAMYWYRQDPGQGLRLIYYSQIVNDFQKGDIAEGYSVSREKKESFPLTVTSAQKNPTAFYLCASSTQDRVSNQPQHFGDGTRLSIL.

The V gene is TRBV7-8, the J gene TRBJ1-1, with 9 bases fitting TRBD1. The CDR3 runs 16 residues. V shed 5 bases, J shed 1 base, and the junction held 8 bases outside the gene matches. Germline V gene sequence: CDR1 SGHVS, CDR2 FQNEAQ. The CDR3 loop reads CASSATGGRRNTEAFF. CDR3 DNA sequence: TGTGCCAGCAGCGCCACAGGGGGCCGGAGGAACACTGAAGCTTTCTTT.

Concerning this clone itself: The sample holds other DNA sequences that translate to the same CDR3. V gene TRBV25-1 combines with J gene TRBJ1-3, with unresolved D. V dropped 1 base and J dropped 4 bases, with 5 bases sitting between them. The CDR3 contains 13 residues. The V gene's germline CDR1 is MGHDK and CDR2 SYGVNS. CDR3 amino acids: CASSEFGGNTIYF. The CDR3, as DNA: TGTGCCAGCAGTGAATTTGGCGGAAACACCATATATTTT.

This clone was recorded only once. V gene TRBV7-2 combines with J gene TRBJ1-5; D is ambiguous. CDR1 is SGHTA and CDR2 is FQGNSA in the germline V gene. The ends were cut back, 1 base at V and 3 bases at J, with 7 bases in the middle. The CDR3 is made up of 14 amino acids. Written as DNA, the CDR3 is TGTGCCAGCAGCTTAGGGGGAGTCAATCAGCCCCAGCATTTT. As protein: CASSLGGVNQPQHF. Together with reference TRBV7-2 and TRBJ1-5, the CDR3 gives the full variable domain: GAGVSQSPSNKVTEKGKDVELRCDPISGHTALYWYRQSLGQGLEFLIYFQGNSAPDKSGLPSDRFSAERTGGSVSTLTIQRTQQEDSAVYLCASSLGGVNQPQHFGDGTRLSIL.

The chain combines TRBV7-9 with TRBJ2-3, with 9 positions matching TRBD2. CDR1 is SEHNR, CDR2 FQNEAQ, per germline (reference sequence). CDR3 length equals 16 residues. After removal of 5 bases from V and 3 bases from J, the junction contained 9 bases not matched to a gene. The CDR3 spells CASSLLAGEGTDTQYF. The CDR3 nucleotides are TGTGCCAGCAGCCTCTTAGCGGGGGAGGGAACAGATACGCAGTATTTT.

Only a few counts were recorded for this clone. V and J are TRBV19 and TRBJ2-7, with a weak D call TRBD1 (5 bases). With 10 bases removed from V and 5 bases from J, the gap between germline ends came to 12 bases. The CDR3 extends over 11 amino acids. Germline V CDR1 and CDR2: LNHDA, SQIVND (reference sequence). The CDR3 bases are TGTGCCACTCAGGGTTTTGACGAGCAGTACTTC. It translates to CATQGFDEQYF.

The chain links TRBV5-1 to TRBJ2-3, with 7 bases lining up with TRBD1. This CDR3 is 15 amino acids long. The V segment lost 3 bases and the J segment 4 bases; nucleotides outside the gene matches: 8. The germline V gene has CDR1 SGHRS and CDR2 YFSETQ. This CDR3 is CASSYRQGYSDTQYF. In DNA form, the CDR3 reads TGCGCCAGCAGCTACCGACAGGGCTACTCAGATACGCAGTATTTT.

The V and J genes are TRBV6-4 and TRBJ1-1; 9 bases agree with TRBD1. There are 15 residues in the CDR3. V shed 0 bases and J 2 bases; nucleotides not matched to a gene: 1. In germline, CDR1 is MRHNA, CDR2 SNTAGT. CDR3: CASSDSTGGNTEAFF. The CDR3 DNA sequence: TGTGCCAGCAGTGACTCGACAGGGGGAAACACTGAAGCTTTCTTT.

V gene TRBV10-1 combines with J gene TRBJ2-2, with 7 bases matching TRBD1. Trimming cost V 2 bases and J 0 bases; bases outside gene matches: 9. Germline CDR1 reads WNHNN; CDR2 reads SYGVQD (reference sequence). The length of the CDR3 is 18 residues. The CDR3 DNA follows: TGCGCCAGCAGTGAGCGAAGGGACAGCCCCGCGAACACCGGGGAGCTGTTTTTT. Its translation is CASSERRDSPANTGELFF.

On this clone: The junction and the germline gene differ at one end; a read error may be behind it. The V and J genes are TRBV7-7 and TRBJ2-3; the D is unclear. This CDR3 comprises 14 residues. CDR1 is SSHAT, CDR2 FNYEAQ, per germline (reference sequence). CDR3 nucleotides: TGTGCTAGCAGCCCAGTTACGAGCACAGATACGCAGTATTTT. Amino acid sequence: CASSPVTSTDTQYF.

The CDR3 bases are TGCGCCAGTTCCCTACAGGGCCCTAGCACAGATACGCAGTATTTT. Its translation is CASSLQGPSTDTQYF. The V call is TRBV5-1, the J call TRBJ2-3; D might be TRBD1 (6 bases). V was shortened by 8 bases and J by 0 bases, with 16 bases between the two germline ends. The CDR3 extends over 15 amino acids. Germline V lookup: CDR1 SGHRS, CDR2 YFSETQ.

This sequence joins TRBV11-3 and TRBJ2-5; 14 nucleotides match TRBD2. This CDR3 region has 16 residues. The germline V gene encodes CDR1 SGHNT and CDR2 YENEEA. J lost 2 bases, V lost 4 bases, and 3 bases had no gene match. CDR3 nucleotide sequence: TGTGCCAGCAGCTACGGACTAGCGGGGGGACAAGAGACCCAGTACTTC. This translates into CASSYGLAGGQETQYF.

J is TRBJ2-7 and V is TRBV5-1, with 8 bases matching TRBD2. The CDR3 has 15 residues. With V trimmed by 2 bases and J by 6 bases, 10 bases remained unmatched. Germline loops: CDR1 SGHRS, CDR2 YFSETQ. The CDR3 reads CASSFRSGGLREQYF. CDR3 sequence (DNA): TGCGCCAGCAGCTTTCGAAGCGGGGGACTTCGCGAGCAGTACTTC.

The chain is built from TRBV30 and TRBJ1-2; 11 bases agree with TRBD1. Trimming took 4 bases from V and 8 from J; bases not matched to a gene: 12. CDR1 GTSNPN and CDR2 SVGIG come from the germline V gene (reference sequence). The length of the CDR3 is 15 residues. In DNA form, the CDR3 reads TGTGCCTGGATCCCGGCCTGGACAGGGGGCACCGGCTACACCTTC. It is translated as CAWIPAWTGGTGYTF.

The chain recombines TRBV7-6 with TRBJ2-7, with TRBD2 as a possible D gene (6 bases). V lost 5 bases, J lost 6 bases, and 20 bases lay in between. The CDR3 is 15 residues long. Germline loops: CDR1 SGHVS, CDR2 FNYEAQ. CDR3 sequence (DNA): TGTGCCAGCAGCCCACTGGATGGGGCGGGGTTCGAGCAGTACTTC. It specifies CASSPLDGAGFEQYF.

This chain uses TRBV27 with TRBJ2-7, with D possibly TRBD1 on 6 matching bases. CDR1 and CDR2 (germline): MNHEY, SMNVEV (reference sequence). Trimming cost V 5 bases and J 1 base, with 9 bases left between them. This CDR3 has 13 residues. In DNA form, the CDR3 reads TGTGCCAGCAGTCCGGGGACATCCTACGAGCAGTACTTC. Residues: CASSPGTSYEQYF.

The rearrangement uses TRBV5-1 and TRBJ2-3; D is perhaps TRBD1 (5 bases). The V and J ends lost 0 bases and 6 bases respectively, with 14 bases between them. Germline values: CDR1 SGHRS, CDR2 YFSETQ. The CDR3 length is 15 residues. The CDR3 reads CASSLGGGTADTQYF. Written as DNA, the CDR3 is TGCGCCAGCAGCTTGGGGGGCGGAACAGCGGATACGCAGTATTTT.

V is TRBV6-5 and J is TRBJ1-5, with 9 bases fitting TRBD1. With 2 bases clipped from V and 6 bases from J, the junction kept 5 bases outside the gene matches. The germline CDR1 and CDR2 sequences are MNHEY and SVGAGI. The CDR3 totals 15 residues. DNA for the CDR3: TGTGCCAGCAGTTACGGACAGGGGAAAAGTCAGCCCCAGCATTTT. Amino acid sequence: CASSYGQGKSQPQHF.

The gene calls are TRBV5-6 and TRBJ2-1; the D gene is possibly TRBD1 (5 bases). Trimming removed 4 bases at V and 12 bases at J, with 11 bases between. CDR1 is SGHDT, CDR2 YYEEEE, per germline. The length of the CDR3 is 11 residues. CDR3 DNA: TGTGCCAGCAGCCTCCGGACATCGCAGTTCTTC. Amino acid sequence: CASSLRTSQFF.

This clone was found a few times. This chain uses TRBV10-3 with TRBJ1-2, with 7 bases fitting TRBD1. Looked up from germline, CDR1 is ENHRY and CDR2 is SYGVKD. V was pared by 5 bases and J by 1 base, with 19 bases of the junction left unmatched. This CDR3 is 19 amino acids long. This chain's CDR3 is CAISSARGTADVDNYGYTF. The DNA of the CDR3 is TGTGCCATCAGTAGCGCCCGTGGGACAGCGGACGTTGATAACTATGGCTACACCTTC.

Worth noting for this clone: One junction end disagrees with the germline gene, perhaps due to a read error. The chain carries TRBV7-7 and TRBJ1-1; a possible D gene is TRBD1 (6 bases). Per the germline V gene, CDR1 is SSHAT and CDR2 is FNYEAQ (reference sequence). This CDR3 comprises 13 residues. The CDR3 sequence is CASSPNRDTEAFF. The CDR3 DNA follows: TGTGCTAGCAGCCCGAACAGGGACACTGAAGCTTTCTTT.

This clone was observed once. The chain couples TRBV6-1 to TRBJ2-5; a weak D match, TRBD1 (7 bases). The ends were cut back, 7 bases at V and 5 bases at J, with 8 bases in the middle. This CDR3 has 11 amino acids. The germline gives CDR1 MNHNS, CDR2 SASEGT. The CDR3 nucleotides read TGTGCCAGCACAGGGGGGGAGACCCAGTACTTC. Translated: CASTGGETQYF.

This chain joins TRBV6-5 and TRBJ2-3; 8 bases are a match to TRBD1. Unmatched junction bases numbered 8, after V lost 6 bases and J lost 3 bases. CDR3 length: 15 residues. The V gene's germline CDR1 is MNHEY and CDR2 SVGAGI. In DNA form, the CDR3 reads TGTGCCAGCAGCGAAACAGGGGGGTATACAGATACGCAGTATTTT. This gives the protein CASSETGGYTDTQYF.

The chain joins TRBV7-6 to TRBJ2-3; possible D gene TRBD1, 5 bases. The germline V and J ends were trimmed by 1 base and 1 base, with 9 bases remaining between them. The V gene's germline CDR1 is SGHVS and CDR2 FNYEAQ. This CDR3 has 15 amino acids. For the CDR3, the DNA is TGTGCCAGCAGCTTAGTGGGGCTAGGCACAGATACGCAGTATTTT. Translation: CASSLVGLGTDTQYF.

The chain joins TRBV5-4 to TRBJ2-7; 11 bases are shared with TRBD2. V dropped 7 bases and J dropped 6; count of bases not matched to a gene: 15. The CDR3 extends over 16 amino acids. Germline values: CDR1 SGHNT, CDR2 YYREEE (reference sequence). The chain's CDR3 is CASGPSLAGGPREQYF. CDR3 DNA: TGTGCCAGCGGACCGAGTTTAGCGGGGGGGCCACGCGAGCAGTACTTC.

The chain uses TRBV4-3 and TRBJ2-5; TRBD1 aligns across 9 bases. The J call may be incorrect, as the DNA end agrees better with TRBJ2-7. The CDR3 extends over 16 amino acids. Germline CDR1 reads LGHNA; CDR2 reads YSLEER. The CDR3 DNA reads as TGCGCCAGCAGCCGAGGAACGGGACAGGGCAATTACGAGCAGTACTTC. It is translated as CASSRGTGQGNYEQYF.